This note documents a single TCR beta chain sequence. Its target is not known. This sample stems from a study of T cell responses to AZD1222 COVID-19 vaccine. Study-level points and caveats: Females made up more of the donors, who were largely white British, and clonal diversity may have come out too low.

This table comes from immunoSEQ multiplex PCR, and its TCRdb copy is limited to in-frame clones, with some not included. The data hold 100,000 or so clones, with approximately 88% observed a single time. CDR1 and CDR2 (germline): SGDLS, YYNGEE. CDR3 length: 16 amino acids. J was trimmed by 6 bases and V by 4 bases; bases with no gene match: 8. This chain connects TRBV9 to TRBJ1-5; 12 bases align to TRBD1. This TCR came from an adult in good health. The sequencing here drew on peripheral blood, taken on day 0 of AZD1222 vaccination. The DNA for the CDR3 is TGTGCCAGCAGCCCAGGGTCGGGACAGGGGGCTCAGCCCCAGCATTTT. This encodes CASSPGSGQGAQPQHF.